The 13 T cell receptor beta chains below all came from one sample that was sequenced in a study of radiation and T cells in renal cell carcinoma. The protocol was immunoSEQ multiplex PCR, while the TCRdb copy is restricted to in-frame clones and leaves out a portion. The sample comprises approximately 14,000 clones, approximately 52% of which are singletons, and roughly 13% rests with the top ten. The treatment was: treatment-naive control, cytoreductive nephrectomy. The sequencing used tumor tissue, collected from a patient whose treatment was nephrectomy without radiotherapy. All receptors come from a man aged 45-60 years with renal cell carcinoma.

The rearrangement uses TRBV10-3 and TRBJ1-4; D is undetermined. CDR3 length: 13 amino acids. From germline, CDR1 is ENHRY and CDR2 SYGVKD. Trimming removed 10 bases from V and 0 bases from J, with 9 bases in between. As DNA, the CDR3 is TGTGCCACCTCTTGGACAACTAATGAAAAACTGTTTTTT. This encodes CATSWTTNEKLFF.

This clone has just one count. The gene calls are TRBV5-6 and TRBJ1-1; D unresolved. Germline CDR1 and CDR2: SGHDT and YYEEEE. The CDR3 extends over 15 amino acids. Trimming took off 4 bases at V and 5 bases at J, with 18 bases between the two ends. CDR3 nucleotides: TGTGCCAGCAGCCCCATGGCGACCCGGGCAACTGAAGCTTTCTTT. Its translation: CASSPMATRATEAFF.

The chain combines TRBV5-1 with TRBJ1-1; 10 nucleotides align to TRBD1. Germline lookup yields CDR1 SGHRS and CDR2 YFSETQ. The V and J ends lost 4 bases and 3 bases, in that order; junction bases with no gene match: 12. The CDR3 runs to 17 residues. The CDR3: CASSMDPPGQGHTEAFF. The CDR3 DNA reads TGCGCCAGCAGCATGGATCCACCGGGACAGGGGCACACTGAAGCTTTCTTT.

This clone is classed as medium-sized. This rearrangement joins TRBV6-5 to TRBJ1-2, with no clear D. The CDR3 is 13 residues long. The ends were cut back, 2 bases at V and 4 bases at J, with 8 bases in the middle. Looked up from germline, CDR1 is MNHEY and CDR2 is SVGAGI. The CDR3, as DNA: TGTGCCAGCAGTTACGACAAGGGCTATGGCTACACCTTC. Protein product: CASSYDKGYGYTF.

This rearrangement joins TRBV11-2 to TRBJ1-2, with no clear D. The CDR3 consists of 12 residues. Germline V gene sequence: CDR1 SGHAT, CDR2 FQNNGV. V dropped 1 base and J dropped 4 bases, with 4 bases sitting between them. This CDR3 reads CASSLGAYGYTF. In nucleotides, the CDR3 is TGTGCCAGCAGCTTAGGGGCCTATGGCTACACCTTC.

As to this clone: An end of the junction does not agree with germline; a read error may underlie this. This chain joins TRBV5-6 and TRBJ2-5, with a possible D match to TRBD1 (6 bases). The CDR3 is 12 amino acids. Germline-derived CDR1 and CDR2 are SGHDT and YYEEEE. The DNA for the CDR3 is TGTGCCAGCAGCTACGGACAGCAACGTAATCACTTC. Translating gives CASSYGQQRNHF.

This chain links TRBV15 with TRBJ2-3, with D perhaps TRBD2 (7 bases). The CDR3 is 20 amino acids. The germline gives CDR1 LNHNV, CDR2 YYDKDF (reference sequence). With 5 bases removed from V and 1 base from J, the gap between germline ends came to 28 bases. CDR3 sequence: CATSLSTVPEGGAGTDTQYF. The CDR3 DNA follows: TGTGCCACCAGCCTATCAACTGTACCCGAGGGGGGGGCCGGCACAGATACGCAGTATTTT.

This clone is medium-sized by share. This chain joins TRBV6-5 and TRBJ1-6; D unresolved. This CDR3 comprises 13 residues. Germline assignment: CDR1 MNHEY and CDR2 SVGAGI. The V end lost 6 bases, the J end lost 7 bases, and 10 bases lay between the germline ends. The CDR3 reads CASRTGWNSPLHF. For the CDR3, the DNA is TGTGCCAGCAGAACGGGGTGGAATTCACCCCTCCACTTT.

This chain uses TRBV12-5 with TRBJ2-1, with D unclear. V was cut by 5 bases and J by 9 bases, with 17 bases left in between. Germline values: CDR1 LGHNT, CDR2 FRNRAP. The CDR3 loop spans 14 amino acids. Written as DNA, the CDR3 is TGTGCTAGTGGTCCGCCCCGTGCAGGCAGTGAGCAGTTCTTC. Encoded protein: CASGPPRAGSEQFF. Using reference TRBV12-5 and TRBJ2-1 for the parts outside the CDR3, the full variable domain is DARVTQTPRHKVTEMGQEVTMRCQPILGHNTVFWYRQTMMQGLELLAYFRNRAPLDDSGMPKDRFSAEMPDATLATLKIQPSEPRDSAVYFCASGPPRAGSEQFFGPGTRLTVL.

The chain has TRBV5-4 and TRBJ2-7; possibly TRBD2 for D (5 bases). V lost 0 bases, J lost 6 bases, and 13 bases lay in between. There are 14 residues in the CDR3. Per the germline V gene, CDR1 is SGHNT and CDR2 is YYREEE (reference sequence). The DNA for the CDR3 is TGTGCCAGCAGCTTGGCACCAACCCGGGGCGAGCAGTACTTC. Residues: CASSLAPTRGEQYF.

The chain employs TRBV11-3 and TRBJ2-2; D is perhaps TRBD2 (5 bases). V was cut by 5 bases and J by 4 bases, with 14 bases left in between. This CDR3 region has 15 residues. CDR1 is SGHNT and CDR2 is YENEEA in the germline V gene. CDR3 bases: TGTGCCAGCAGCCGTACCGGGGTTGGCACCGGGGAGCTGTTTTTT. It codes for CASSRTGVGTGELFF.

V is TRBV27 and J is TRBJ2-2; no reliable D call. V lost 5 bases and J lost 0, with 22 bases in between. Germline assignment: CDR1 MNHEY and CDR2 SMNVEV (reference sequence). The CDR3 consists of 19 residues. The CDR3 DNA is TGTGCCAGCAGTCCTGTGTTTATATTGTCAAGAACGAACACCGGGGAGCTGTTTTTT. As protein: CASSPVFILSRTNTGELFF.

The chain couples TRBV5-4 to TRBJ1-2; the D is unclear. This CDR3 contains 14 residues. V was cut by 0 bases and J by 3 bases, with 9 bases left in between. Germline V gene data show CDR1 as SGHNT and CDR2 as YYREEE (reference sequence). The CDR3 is CASSLGARDYGYTF. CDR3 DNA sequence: TGTGCCAGCAGCTTGGGTGCTCGGGACTATGGCTACACCTTC.